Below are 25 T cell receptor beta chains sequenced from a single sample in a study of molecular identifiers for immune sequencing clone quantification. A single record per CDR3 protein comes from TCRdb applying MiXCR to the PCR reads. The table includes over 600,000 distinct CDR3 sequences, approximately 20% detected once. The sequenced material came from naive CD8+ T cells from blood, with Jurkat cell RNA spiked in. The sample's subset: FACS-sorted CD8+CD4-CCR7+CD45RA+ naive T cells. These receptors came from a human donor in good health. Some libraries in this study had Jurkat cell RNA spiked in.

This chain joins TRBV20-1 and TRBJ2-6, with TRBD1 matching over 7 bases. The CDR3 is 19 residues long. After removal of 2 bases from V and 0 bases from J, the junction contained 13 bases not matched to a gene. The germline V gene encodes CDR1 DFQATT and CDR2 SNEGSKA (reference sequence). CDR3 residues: CSARSYRTGATSGANVLTF. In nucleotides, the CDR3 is TGCAGTGCTAGATCTTATCGGACAGGTGCCACCTCTGGGGCCAACGTCCTGACTTTC.

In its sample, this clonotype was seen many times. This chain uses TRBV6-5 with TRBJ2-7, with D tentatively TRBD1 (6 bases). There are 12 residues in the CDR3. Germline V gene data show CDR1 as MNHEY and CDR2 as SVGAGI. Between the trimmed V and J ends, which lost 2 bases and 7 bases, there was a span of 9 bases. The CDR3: CASSYPGQEQYF. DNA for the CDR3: TGTGCCAGCAGTTACCCTGGACAGGAGCAGTACTTC.

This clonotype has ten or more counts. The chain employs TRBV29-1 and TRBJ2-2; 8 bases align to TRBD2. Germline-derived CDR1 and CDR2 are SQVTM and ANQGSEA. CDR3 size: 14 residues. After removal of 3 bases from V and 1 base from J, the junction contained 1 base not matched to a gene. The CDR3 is CSVDGGVNTGELFF. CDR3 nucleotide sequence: TGCAGCGTTGACGGGGGGGTGAACACCGGGGAGCTGTTTTTT.

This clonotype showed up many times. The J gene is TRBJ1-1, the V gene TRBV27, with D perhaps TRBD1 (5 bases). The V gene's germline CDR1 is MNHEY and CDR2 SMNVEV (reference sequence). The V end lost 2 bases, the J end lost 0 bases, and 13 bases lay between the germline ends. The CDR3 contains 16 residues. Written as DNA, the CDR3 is TGTGCCAGCAGTTTAGGGCAGGGAATGGTGAACACTGAAGCTTTCTTT. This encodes CASSLGQGMVNTEAFF.

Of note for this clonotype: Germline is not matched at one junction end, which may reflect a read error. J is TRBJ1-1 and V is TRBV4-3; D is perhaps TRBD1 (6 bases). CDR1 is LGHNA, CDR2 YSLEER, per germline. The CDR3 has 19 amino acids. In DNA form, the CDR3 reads TGCGCCAGCAGCCAAGATCCATTCTCTTTCCAGGGGTCGGGCACTGAAGCTTCCTTT. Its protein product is CASSQDPFSFQGSGTEASF.

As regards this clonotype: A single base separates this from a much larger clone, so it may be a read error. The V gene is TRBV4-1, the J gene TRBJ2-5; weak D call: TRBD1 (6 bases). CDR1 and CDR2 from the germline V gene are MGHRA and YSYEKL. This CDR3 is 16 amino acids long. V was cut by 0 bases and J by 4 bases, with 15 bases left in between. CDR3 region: CASSQDGTGYRETQYF. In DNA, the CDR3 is TGCGCCAGCAGCCAAGATGGAACAGGGTACCGAGAGACCCAGTACTTC.

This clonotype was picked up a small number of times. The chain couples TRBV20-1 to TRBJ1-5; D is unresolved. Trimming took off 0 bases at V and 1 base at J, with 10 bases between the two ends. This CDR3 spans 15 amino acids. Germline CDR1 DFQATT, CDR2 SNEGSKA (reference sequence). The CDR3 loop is CSARDRQESNQPQHF. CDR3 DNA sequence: TGCAGTGCTAGAGATCGTCAGGAAAGCAATCAGCCCCAGCATTTT.

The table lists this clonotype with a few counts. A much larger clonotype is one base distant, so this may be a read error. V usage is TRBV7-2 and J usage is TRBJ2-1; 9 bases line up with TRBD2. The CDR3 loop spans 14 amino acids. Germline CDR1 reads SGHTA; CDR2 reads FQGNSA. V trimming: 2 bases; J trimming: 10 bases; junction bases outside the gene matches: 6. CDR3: CASSLMGLAQEQFF. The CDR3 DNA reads TGTGCCAGCAGCTTAATGGGACTAGCTCAGGAGCAGTTCTTC. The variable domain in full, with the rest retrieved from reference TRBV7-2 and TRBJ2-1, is GAGVSQSPSNKVTEKGKDVELRCDPISGHTALYWYRQSLGQGLEFLIYFQGNSAPDKSGLPSDRFSAERTGGSVSTLTIQRTQQEDSAVYLCASSLMGLAQEQFFGPGTRLTVL.

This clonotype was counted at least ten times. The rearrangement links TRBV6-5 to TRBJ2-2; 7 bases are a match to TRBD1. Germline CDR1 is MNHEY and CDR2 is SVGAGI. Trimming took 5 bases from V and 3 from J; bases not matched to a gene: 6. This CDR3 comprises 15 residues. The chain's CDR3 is CASSPETGYTGELFF. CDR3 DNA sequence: TGTGCCAGCAGTCCCGAGACAGGGTACACCGGGGAGCTGTTTTTT.

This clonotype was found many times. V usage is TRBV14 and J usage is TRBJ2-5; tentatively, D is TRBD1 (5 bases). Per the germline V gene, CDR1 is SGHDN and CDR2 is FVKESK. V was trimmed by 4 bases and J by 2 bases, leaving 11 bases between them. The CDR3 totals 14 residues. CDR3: CASSRQPLQETQYF. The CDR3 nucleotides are TGTGCCAGCAGCCGACAGCCCCTTCAAGAGACCCAGTACTTC.

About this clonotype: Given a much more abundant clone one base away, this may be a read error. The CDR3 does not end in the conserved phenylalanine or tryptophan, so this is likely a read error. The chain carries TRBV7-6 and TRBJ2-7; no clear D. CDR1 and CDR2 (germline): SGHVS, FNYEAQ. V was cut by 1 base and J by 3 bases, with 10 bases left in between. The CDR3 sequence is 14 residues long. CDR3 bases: TGTGCCAGCAGCTTAGGAGTCGGGTACTACGAGCAGTACTCC. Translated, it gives CASSLGVGYYEQYS.

The CDR3 DNA follows: TGTGCCAGCAGTCCAGGAGGAGGTGGCAATCAGCCCCAGCATTTT. It encodes CASSPGGGGNQPQHF. J is TRBJ1-5 and V is TRBV27; no clear D. V lost 5 bases and J lost 2, with 13 bases in between. The CDR3 contains 15 residues. The germline V gene encodes CDR1 MNHEY and CDR2 SMNVEV (reference sequence).

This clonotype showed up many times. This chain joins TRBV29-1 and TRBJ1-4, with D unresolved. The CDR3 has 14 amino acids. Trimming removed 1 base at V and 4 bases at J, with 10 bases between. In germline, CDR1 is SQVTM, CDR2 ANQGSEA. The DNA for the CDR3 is TGCAGCGTTGAAGCCCCTGGTCATAATGAAAAACTGTTTTTT. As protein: CSVEAPGHNEKLFF.

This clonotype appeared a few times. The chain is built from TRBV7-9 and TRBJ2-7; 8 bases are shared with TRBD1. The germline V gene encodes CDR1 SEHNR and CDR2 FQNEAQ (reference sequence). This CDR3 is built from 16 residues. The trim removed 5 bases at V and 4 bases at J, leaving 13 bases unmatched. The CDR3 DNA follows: TGTGCCAGCAGCAGAGTAGATGGGGACAGGATTTACGAGCAGTACTTC. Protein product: CASSRVDGDRIYEQYF.

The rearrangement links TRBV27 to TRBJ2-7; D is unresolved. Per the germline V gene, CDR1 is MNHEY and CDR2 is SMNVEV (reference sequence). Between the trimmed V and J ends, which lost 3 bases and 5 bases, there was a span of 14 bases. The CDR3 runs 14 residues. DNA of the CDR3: TGTGCCAGCAGTTTTGCCCAGGACGGTCACGAGCAGTACTTC. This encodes CASSFAQDGHEQYF.

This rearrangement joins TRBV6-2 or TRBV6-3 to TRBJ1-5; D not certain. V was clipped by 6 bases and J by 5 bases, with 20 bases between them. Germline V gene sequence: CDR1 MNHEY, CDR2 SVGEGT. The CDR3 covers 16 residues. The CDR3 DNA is TGTGCCAGCAGGCCGTTATGGGTCCTTGTCGATCAGCCCCAGCATTTT. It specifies CASRPLWVLVDQPQHF.

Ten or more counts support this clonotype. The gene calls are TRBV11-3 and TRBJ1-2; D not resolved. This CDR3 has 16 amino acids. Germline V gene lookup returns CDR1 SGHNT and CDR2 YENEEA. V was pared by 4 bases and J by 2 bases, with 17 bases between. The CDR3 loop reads CASSWATTQANYGYTF. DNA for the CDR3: TGTGCCAGCAGCTGGGCCACGACTCAAGCCAACTATGGCTACACCTTC.

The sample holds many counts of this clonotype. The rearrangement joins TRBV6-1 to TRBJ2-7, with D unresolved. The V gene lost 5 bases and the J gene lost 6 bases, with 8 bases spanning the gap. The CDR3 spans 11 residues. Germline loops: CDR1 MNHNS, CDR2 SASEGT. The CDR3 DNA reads TGTGCCAGCAGTCTTAACATCGAGCAGTACTTC. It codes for CASSLNIEQYF.

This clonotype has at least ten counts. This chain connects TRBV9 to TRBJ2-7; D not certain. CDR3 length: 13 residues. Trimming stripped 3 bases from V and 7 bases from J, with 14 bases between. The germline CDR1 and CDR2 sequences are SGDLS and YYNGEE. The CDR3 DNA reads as TGTGCCAGCAGCGCAGACGAGGCTAGGGAGCAGTACTTC. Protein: CASSADEAREQYF.

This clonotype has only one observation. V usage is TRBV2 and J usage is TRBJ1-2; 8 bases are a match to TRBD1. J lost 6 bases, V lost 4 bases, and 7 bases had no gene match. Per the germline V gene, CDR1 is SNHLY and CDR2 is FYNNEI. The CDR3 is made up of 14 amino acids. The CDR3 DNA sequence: TGTGCCAGCAGTGCGAGACAGGGGATTGATGGCTACACCTTC. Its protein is CASSARQGIDGYTF.

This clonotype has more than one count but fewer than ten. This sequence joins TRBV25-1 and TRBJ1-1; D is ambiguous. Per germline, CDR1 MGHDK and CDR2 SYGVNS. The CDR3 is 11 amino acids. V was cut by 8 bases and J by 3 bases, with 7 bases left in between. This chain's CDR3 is CASAMHTEAFF. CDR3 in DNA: TGTGCCAGCGCTATGCACACTGAAGCTTTCTTT.

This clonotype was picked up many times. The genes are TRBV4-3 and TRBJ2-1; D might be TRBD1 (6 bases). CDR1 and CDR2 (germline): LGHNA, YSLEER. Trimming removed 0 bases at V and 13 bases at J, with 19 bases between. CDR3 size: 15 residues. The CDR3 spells CASSQDEGRGRSQFF. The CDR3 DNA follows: TGCGCCAGCAGCCAAGATGAGGGCAGGGGAAGATCTCAGTTCTTC.

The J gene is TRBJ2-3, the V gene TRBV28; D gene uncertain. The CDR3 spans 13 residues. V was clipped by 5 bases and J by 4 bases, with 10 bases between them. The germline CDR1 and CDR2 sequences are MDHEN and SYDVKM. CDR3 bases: TGTGCCAGCAGTGTAGGAGTCGCAGATACGCAGTATTTT. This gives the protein CASSVGVADTQYF.

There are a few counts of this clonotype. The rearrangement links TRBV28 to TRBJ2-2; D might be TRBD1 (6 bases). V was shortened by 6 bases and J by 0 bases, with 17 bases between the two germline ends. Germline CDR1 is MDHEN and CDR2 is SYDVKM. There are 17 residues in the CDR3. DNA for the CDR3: TGTGCCAGCAGCCCCCAGGAGTGGGGGCCGAACACCGGGGAGCTGTTTTTT. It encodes CASSPQEWGPNTGELFF.

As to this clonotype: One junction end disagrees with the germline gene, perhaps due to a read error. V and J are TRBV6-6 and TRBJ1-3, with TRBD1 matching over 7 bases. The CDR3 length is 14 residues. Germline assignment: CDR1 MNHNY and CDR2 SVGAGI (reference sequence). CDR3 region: CANSSDRVGNTIYF. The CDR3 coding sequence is TGTGCCAACAGTTCCGACAGGGTTGGAAACACCATATATTTT.